This T cell receptor beta chain was found in a study of OX40 agonist ivuxolimab in advanced cancers. Study-wide context: Clinicians treated patients with ivuxolimab, an agonistic anti-OX40 (CD134) antibody. Dosing consisted of intravenous ivuxolimab at 0.01 to 10 mg/kg every 2 weeks. Patients with prior anti-PD-1, anti-PD-L1 or anti-CTLA-4 therapy were eligible; roughly 40% had some.

There are 15 residues in the CDR3. Trimming left V 1 base short and J 5 bases short, with 13 bases between. Germline V gene data show CDR1 as SGHTA and CDR2 as FQGNSA. TCRdb's table, derived via immunoSEQ multiplex PCR, lists solely in-frame clones and lacks some. The sample includes 45,000 to 65,000 clones, 80% to 90% of them seen just once. The gene calls are TRBV7-2 and TRBJ2-3; D is possibly TRBD2 (5 bases). The sequence was collected from an adult with an advanced solid tumor such as melanoma, head and neck, liver or kidney cancer. Sequences were derived from CD4+ or CD8+ T cells sorted from blood, sampled in a trial of the OX40 agonist ivuxolimab. For the CDR3, the DNA is TGTGCCAGCAGCTTAGTGACTACTTCCTTAGATACGCAGTATTTT. Protein sequence: CASSLVTTSLDTQYF.